This T cell receptor (beta chain) was sequenced for a study of metastatic and nonmetastatic thyroid tumors. Study-wide background: Both malignant and benign thyroid patients supplied peripheral blood and tumor or nodule tissue samples, across which the repertoires of these patients were then compared. General observations from the study: Significantly higher TCR beta diversity was reportedly seen in malignant thyroid tumors than benign nodules, in blood and tumor.

Original data processing: CDR3 differences across clinicopathological groups were used to build a distant-metastasis classifier for papillary thyroid cancer. From the PCR reads, TCRdb re-called clones with MiXCR. The V and J calls come from TCRdb's annotation, not from the publication. The table shows roughly 7,900 clones, with 28% occurring only once. This CDR3 contains 13 residues. The V gene's germline CDR1 is LNHNV and CDR2 YYDKDF (reference sequence). Trimming shortened V by 0 bases and J by 7 bases, and 7 bases separated the two germline ends. This clone is labeled as medium-sized (0.01 to 0.1%). The antigen is undetermined. Thyroid surgery was performed in patients who had received no treatment beforehand.

Material for sequencing was adjacent normal tissue. This chain uses TRBV15 with TRBJ1-5; D might be TRBD1 (5 bases). This clonotype was sampled from a male donor with papillary thyroid cancer or a benign thyroid nodule (not recorded which). Some clones in this sample may be carry-over from other donors' samples. The CDR3 sequence is CATSREGGQPQHF. The DNA for the CDR3 is TGTGCCACCAGCAGAGAGGGGGGACAGCCCCAGCATTTT.